A selection of T cell receptor beta chains follows, all from one sample in a study of T cell changes during pregnancy in multiple sclerosis. Here immunoSEQ multiplex PCR was the method, and the copy in TCRdb shows in-frame clones only, minus some. Among 130,000 or so clones, roughly 97% were seen once, and the ten largest hold over 0.35%. This specimen was peripheral blood, taken after pregnancy. The origin of the receptors is a female donor with multiple sclerosis, enrolled in a pregnancy study. The CDR3 runs from the conserved cysteine through the conserved F or W. D genes are given only for firm matches. A clone size is listed for some rows: how often the clone was seen (once, few, many), or a class if it is expanded.

TGTGCCAGTATGAAGGGTGTGACAGGTCCAAAGCATGGCTACACCTTC | CASMKGVTGPKHGYTF | TRBJ1-2 | - | TRBV19 | - | 16
TGCGCCAGCAGAGAGCGGGATAGCACAGATACGCAGTATTTT | CASRERDSTDTQYF | TRBJ2-3 | - | TRBV5-1 | TRBD2 | 14
TGTGCCAGCAGCTTTGACAGACTCCTTGCGGATGAGCAGTTCTTC | CASSFDRLLADEQFF | TRBJ2-1 | - | TRBV7-2 | - | 15
TGTGCCAGCAGCCCGACAGGGGGCGGCTCCTACGAGCAGTACTTC | CASSPTGGGSYEQYF | TRBJ2-7 | - | TRBV28 | TRBD1 | 15
TGTGCCTGGAGTGGAAGTAAGCGGGCCTCCTACAATGAGCAGTTCTTC | CAWSGSKRASYNEQFF | TRBJ2-1 | - | TRBV30 | - | 16
TGTGCCAGCAGCACCCAGACAGGGGGGCTAGGAGAGCCCCAGCATTTT | CASSTQTGGLGEPQHF | TRBJ1-5 | - | TRBV5-5 | TRBD1 | 16
TGTGCCAGCAGTTCCGAGACTAGCGGGAACTCCTACAATGAGCAGTTCTTC | CASSSETSGNSYNEQFF | TRBJ2-1 | - | TRBV7-6 | TRBD2 | 17
TGTGCCAGCAGTTACGAGGCGGGGGCAAGCACAGATACGCAGTATTTT | CASSYEAGASTDTQYF | TRBJ2-3 | - | TRBV6-5 | - | 16
TGCAGCGTTTCTGGGCTTGCAGGGGGTTTGGGTGAGCAGTTCTTC | CSVSGLAGGLGEQFF | TRBJ2-1 | - | TRBV29-1 | TRBD1 | 15
TGTGCCTGGAGTGTACGGGCGGGAGTCGGCGGGGAGCTGTTTTTT | CAWSVRAGVGGELFF | TRBJ2-2 | - | TRBV30 | TRBD2 | 15
TGTGCCAGCAGCTTATGGGGGGGCTCCTCTTACAATGAGCAGTTCTTC | CASSLWGGSSYNEQFF | TRBJ2-1 | - | TRBV7-3 | - | 16
TGTGCCACCCTGACTAGCGGGACGTACGAGCAGTACTTC | CATLTSGTYEQYF | TRBJ2-7 | - | TRBV6-1 | TRBD2 | 13
TGTGCCAGCAGTTACGCAGGCGGGAACTATGGCTACACCTTC | CASSYAGGNYGYTF | TRBJ1-2 | - | TRBV6-5 | - | 14
TGTGCCAGCAGCTGGAGCGGGGTTAACTATGGCTACACCTTC | CASSWSGVNYGYTF | TRBJ1-2 | - | TRBV5-6 | - | 14
TGTGCCAGCAGTAGGGACAGACAGAATGAAAAACTGTTTTTT | CASSRDRQNEKLFF | TRBJ1-4 | once | TRBV5-8 | TRBD1 | 14
TGCGCCAGCAGCTTGAGTGTGGCGGGATTTAGCACAGATACGCAGTATTTT | CASSLSVAGFSTDTQYF | TRBJ2-3 | - | TRBV5-1 | - | 17
TGTGCCAGCAGTCATCGTGACAGGGGACTCGGGGAGCAGTACTTC | CASSHRDRGLGEQYF | TRBJ2-7 | - | TRBV28 | TRBD1 | 15
TGTGCCAGCAGCTTGGCCGGCACAGGGCCCGGGGAGCTGTTTTTT | CASSLAGTGPGELFF | TRBJ2-2 | - | TRBV5-4 | - | 15
TGTGCCAGCAGTCGGGGGGGGACAGGGGCGACAGATACGCAGTATTTT | CASSRGGTGATDTQYF | TRBJ2-3 | - | TRBV28 | TRBD1 | 16
TGTGCCAGCAGCTTGTGGGAGGGTTTCAATGAGCAGTTCTTC | CASSLWEGFNEQFF | TRBJ2-1 | - | TRBV11-2 | TRBD2 | 14
TGTGCCAGCAGCGTGTTAAGCGGGAGGGCGACAGATACGCAGTATTTT | CASSVLSGRATDTQYF | TRBJ2-3 | - | TRBV9 | TRBD2 | 16
TGTGCCAGCAGTAATGAGGGATCCTACTCTGGAAACACCATATATTTT | CASSNEGSYSGNTIYF | TRBJ1-3 | - | TRBV2 | - | 16
TGTGCCAGCGGAACGTTTGGACAGGGATCCTACGAGCAGTACTTC | CASGTFGQGSYEQYF | TRBJ2-7 | - | TRBV28 | TRBD1 | 15
TGTGCCAGCACATACCGGACTAGCGGGAGAAGCACCGGGGAGCTGTTTTTT | CASTYRTSGRSTGELFF | TRBJ2-2 | - | TRBV5-5 | TRBD2 | 17
TGCGCCAGCTCCGCAGGTTCCTCTGGAAACACCATATATTTT | CASSAGSSGNTIYF | TRBJ1-3 | - | TRBV4-1 | - | 14
TGCGCCAGCAGCAAAGGGACAGGGCCAACCTCATTCTACGAGCAGTACTTC | CASSKGTGPTSFYEQYF | TRBJ2-7 | - | TRBV5-1 | TRBD1 | 17
TGTGCCAGCAGTCTCTTTTGGGGCACCGGGTACGAGCAGTACTTC | CASSLFWGTGYEQYF | TRBJ2-7 | - | TRBV27 | - | 15
TGCAGTGCTAGAGTAGTCGACGAGCAGTACTTC | CSARVVDEQYF | TRBJ2-7 | - | TRBV20-1 | - | 11
TGTGCCAGCACAGAAAATAGCAATCAGCCCCAGCATTTT | CASTENSNQPQHF | TRBJ1-5 | - | TRBV28 | - | 13
TGTGCCAGCAGCTTAACGAGACAGGGGCCTTCTAACTATGGCTACACCTTC | CASSLTRQGPSNYGYTF | TRBJ1-2 | - | TRBV7-2 | TRBD1 | 17
TGTGCCAGCAGTCCCAGGACTAGCGGGAGGTTCTACAATGAGCAGTTCTTC | CASSPRTSGRFYNEQFF | TRBJ2-1 | - | TRBV27 | TRBD2 | 17
TGTGCCAGCAGTGAAACGACTAGATACCAAGAGACCCAGTACTTC | CASSETTRYQETQYF | TRBJ2-5 | - | TRBV6-1 | - | 15
TGCGCCAGCAGCCAAGATCCCCCTACTAGCGGCCCCTCCTACGAGCAGTACTTC | CASSQDPPTSGPSYEQYF | TRBJ2-7 | - | TRBV4-1 | TRBD2 | 18
TGTGCCAGCAGCCTGACTGACAGGGAAGATGAGCAGTTCTTC | CASSLTDREDEQFF | TRBJ2-1 | - | TRBV4-2 | TRBD1 | 14
TGCAGCGCGTCTTTGGGACAGGGTGCCCACGAGCAGTACTTC | CSASLGQGAHEQYF | TRBJ2-7 | - | TRBV29-1 | TRBD1 | 14